This T cell receptor beta chain was identified during a study of neurological immune-mediated disorders. The unsorted libraries were prepared from 2 million PBMCs (stored at -80 C). Study outcomes and limitations: The level of TCR clonal expansion was highest in patients with HTLV-1-associated myelopathy and lowest in multiple sclerosis, where it fell below the level seen in healthy controls.

V gave up 4 bases and J gave up 4 bases; unmatched junction bases: 3. The CDR3 runs 15 residues. Germline V gives CDR1 SGHVS, CDR2 FNYEAQ. 5'RACE with 10-nucleotide random UMIs generated the cDNA. TCRdb used MiXCR to reprocess the 5' RACE reads, holding one entry per CDR3 protein. The sample carries about 50,000 distinct CDR3 sequences, 10% to 13% recorded once. Only a few counts were recorded for this clonotype. The target antigen is unknown. The genes are TRBV7-6 and TRBJ2-2; TRBD2 agrees at 10 bases. This clonotype was obtained from an older man with HTLV-1-associated myelopathy (HAM/TSP). The sequenced material came from PBMCs. The DNA of the CDR3 is TGTGCCAGCAGCTCCTTAGCGGGAGGCACCGGGGAGCTGTTTTTT. Protein product: CASSSLAGGTGELFF.